These 14 T cell receptor beta chains were sequenced from one sample in a study of read filtering for tumor transcriptome and immune sequencing. Molecular barcoded adaptors covering alpha/delta and beta/gamma chains were used on approximately 400 ng RNA. TCRdb reprocessed the reads via MiXCR and lists one record per CDR3 protein. Of about 37,000 distinct CDR3 sequences detected, around 11% appear once; the ten largest clones hold 30% to 45%. The sequencing sample was made of a population of CD138-negative cells sorted from bone marrow. The receptors stem from a donor at least 40 years old with multiple myeloma.

This clonotype came up many times. V is TRBV2 and J is TRBJ1-5; the D is unclear. Germline CDR1 reads SNHLY; CDR2 reads FYNNEI. The CDR3 has 14 residues. V was trimmed by 3 bases and J by 3 bases, leaving 9 bases between them. The CDR3 bases are TGTGCCAGCAGTGACGGACTGTACAATCAGCCCCAGCATTTT. It is translated as CASSDGLYNQPQHF.

In this sample, this clonotype turned up many times. The chain employs TRBV28 and TRBJ2-2; TRBD1 matches at 7 bases. The CDR3 contains 16 residues. Per the germline V gene, CDR1 is MDHEN and CDR2 is SYDVKM. The junction had 7 bases not matched to a gene; V was cut back by 6 bases and J by 0 bases. Written as DNA, the CDR3 is TGTGCCAGCAGCGGTGACAGGGAGACGAACACCGGGGAGCTGTTTTTT. Translation: CASSGDRETNTGELFF.

This clonotype occurred many times. This sequence joins TRBV7-9 and TRBJ2-7; 10 bases match TRBD1. The CDR3 covers 14 residues. Trimming took 3 bases from V and 2 from J; bases not matched to a gene: 1. Germline V gene sequence: CDR1 SEHNR, CDR2 FQNEAQ (reference sequence). In DNA form, the CDR3 reads TGTGCCAGCAGCTTGGGGACAGGGGCCTACGAGCAGTACTTC. As protein: CASSLGTGAYEQYF.

This chain uses TRBV21-1 with TRBJ2-5; the table's D gene call, TRBD2, was not cross checked with the DNA. TRBV21-1 is a recognized pseudogene. CDR3 length: 17 residues. This CDR3 is CASSPAAGEHYQEIQYF. Here the CDR3 DNA reads TGTGCCAGCAGCCCGGCAGCGGGGGAACACTACCAAGAGATCCAGTACTTC.

This clonotype was recorded only once. This may arise from a read error, as a much more abundant clone is one base away. J is TRBJ1-5 and V is TRBV6-1, with D unclear. CDR1 is MNHNS and CDR2 is SASEGT in the germline V gene. The CDR3 covers 16 residues. The CDR3 is CAGSYKKPSRYQPQHF. The CDR3 bases are TGTGCCGGCAGTTACAAAAAGCCCAGCCGGTATCAGCCCCAGCATTTT.

This clonotype was detected ten times or more. The V gene is TRBV11-2, the J gene TRBJ1-1; D unresolved. Germline V gene lookup returns CDR1 SGHAT and CDR2 FQNNGV. Trimming took 5 bases from V and 11 from J, leaving 18 bases between them. The CDR3 is made up of 13 amino acids. The CDR3 is CASSPQPSVGAFF. CDR3 DNA sequence: TGTGCCAGCAGCCCGCAGCCCTCCGTGGGCGCTTTCTTT.

This clonotype was detected ten times or more. Germline and junction disagree at one end, which may indicate a read error. The V call is TRBV7-7, the J call TRBJ2-3; D perhaps matches TRBD1 (6 bases). Germline V gene sequence: CDR1 SSHAT, CDR2 FNYEAQ (reference sequence). The CDR3 has 14 residues. The CDR3 here is CASSLGQGIDTQYF. DNA of the CDR3: TGTGCTAGCAGCTTAGGGCAGGGGATAGATACGCAGTATTTT.

This clonotype was seen ten or more times. The rearrangement joins TRBV28 to TRBJ1-5; D remains ambiguous. CDR3 size: 13 residues. CDR1 is MDHEN and CDR2 is SYDVKM in the germline V gene. V lost 7 bases and J lost 7, with 14 bases in between. The CDR3 sequence is CASNTGVSQPQHF. In DNA, the CDR3 is TGTGCCAGCAATACGGGAGTATCCCAGCCCCAGCATTTT.

The table lists this clonotype with many counts. V is TRBV5-5 and J is TRBJ2-5; D ambiguous. With 3 bases removed from V and 5 bases from J, the gap between germline ends came to 20 bases. CDR1 is SGHKS, CDR2 YYEKEE, per germline (reference sequence). The CDR3 loop spans 16 amino acids. For the CDR3, the DNA is TGTGCCAGCAGCTCTGAGCCACGACTGGTGGGGGAGACCCAGTACTTC. This encodes CASSSEPRLVGETQYF.

As regards this clonotype: A read error may be the cause here, since a much bigger clone is one base away. The rearrangement links TRBV5-5 to TRBJ1-4; D is unresolved. Trimming left V 4 bases short and J 7 bases short, with 14 bases between. The CDR3 runs 14 residues. Germline lookup yields CDR1 SGHKS and CDR2 YYEKEE (reference sequence). The CDR3 sequence: CASSHRGEGEKLFF. DNA of the CDR3: TGTGCCAGCAGCCACCGGGGTGAAGGTGAAAAACTGTTTTTT.

This clonotype was seen only a few times. This could be a read error, since a much larger clone is one nucleotide away. Because the CDR3 is missing its conserved closing phenylalanine or tryptophan, this is likely a read error. The chain is built from TRBV5-4 and TRBJ2-1; 7 bases are shared with TRBD1. The germline gives CDR1 SGHNT, CDR2 YYREEE (reference sequence). This CDR3 contains 15 residues. After removal of 1 base from V and 4 bases from J, the junction contained 5 bases not matched to a gene. Here the CDR3 reads CASSLNRGMYNEQFS. DNA of the CDR3: TGTGCCAGCAGCTTGAACAGGGGCATGTACAATGAGCAGTTCTCC.

Concerning this clonotype itself: Being one base from a much bigger clone, this may be a read error. The conserved closing phenylalanine or tryptophan is absent in this CDR3, likely reflecting a read error. The chain links TRBV29-1 to TRBJ2-5, with D possibly being TRBD1 (6 bases). Germline CDR1 and CDR2: SQVTM and ANQGSEA. This CDR3 contains 13 residues. V was clipped by 6 bases and J by 4 bases, with 15 bases between them. In DNA form, the CDR3 reads TGCAGCGTCGAGAGCACAGGGAGAGAGACCCAGTACTCC. Translating it yields CSVESTGRETQYS.

A remark on this clonotype: A read error may explain this, as a much larger clone is one base away. V and J are TRBV29-1 and TRBJ1-4; D remains unclear. Germline CDR1 is SQVTM and CDR2 is ANQGSEA. V was shortened by 7 bases and J by 9 bases, with 15 bases between the two germline ends. This CDR3 comprises 12 residues. Here the CDR3 reads CSDVVSGQKLFF. In DNA, the CDR3 is TGCAGCGATGTAGTTTCAGGACAAAAACTGTTTTTT.

On this clonotype: This sequence may be a read error, since a much larger clone differs from it by one base. The V call is TRBV7-2, the J call TRBJ2-1; 11 bases align to TRBD2. The CDR3 contains 15 residues. Germline trimming cut 6 bases from V and 12 bases from J; bases unmatched to any gene: 13. Germline V gene sequence: CDR1 SGHTA, CDR2 FQGNSA. The CDR3 region has the DNA TGTGCCAGCAGAACTAGCGGGGGTCCGTGGGATGGGCAGTTCTTC. Residues: CASRTSGGPWDGQFF. The entire variable domain, with the rest obtained from reference TRBV7-2 and TRBJ2-1, is as follows: GAGVSQSPSNKVTEKGKDVELRCDPISGHTALYWYRQSLGQGLEFLIYFQGNSAPDKSGLPSDRFSAERTGGSVSTLTIQRTQQEDSAVYLCASRTSGGPWDGQFFGPGTRLTVL.